This T cell receptor beta chain derives from a study of T cell repertoires in cytomegalovirus infection. Study at large: The public TCR beta signatures pointed to both CMV infection and matching HLA type. Study results and limitations: Of the TCR beta families, the public ones yielded a cumulative frequency that identified carriers of CMV plus the relevant HLA. There were HLA-C-restricted CMV-specific TCR beta clonotypes dominating the ex vivo response.

TCRdb reprocessed the reads with MiXCR, giving one entry per CDR3 protein. The table lists 150,000 to 190,000 distinct CDR3 sequences, 20% to 25% of them singletons, with approximately 11% in the top ten. This clonotype was found many times. As yet, its antigen is unknown. The CDR3 totals 12 residues. CDR1 is SEHNR, CDR2 FQNEAQ, per germline (reference sequence). V was shortened by 5 bases and J by 13 bases, with 15 bases between the two germline ends. Sequencing was done on a sample of PBMCs. The rearrangement links TRBV7-9 to TRBJ2-4; D unresolved. The clonotype originates from a human donor in good health (CMV status not recorded). Some clones in this sample may be carry-over from other donors' samples. The CDR3, as DNA: TGTGCCAGCAGCCCGATTCTGTATCCCCAGTACTTC. Its protein product is CASSPILYPQYF.